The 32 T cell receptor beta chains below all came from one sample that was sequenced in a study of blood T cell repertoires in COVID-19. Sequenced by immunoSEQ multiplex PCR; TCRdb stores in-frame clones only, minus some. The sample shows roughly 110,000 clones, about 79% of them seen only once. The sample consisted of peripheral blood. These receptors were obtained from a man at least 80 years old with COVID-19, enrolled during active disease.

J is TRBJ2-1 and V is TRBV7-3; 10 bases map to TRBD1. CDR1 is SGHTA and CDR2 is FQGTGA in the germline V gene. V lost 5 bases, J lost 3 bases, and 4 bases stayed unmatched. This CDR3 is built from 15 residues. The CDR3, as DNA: TGTGCCAGCAGCCCCCGGACAGGGGGCTACAATGAGCAGTTCTTC. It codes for CASSPRTGGYNEQFF. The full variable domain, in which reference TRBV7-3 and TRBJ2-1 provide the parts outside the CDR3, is GAGVSQTPSNKVTEKGKYVELRCDPISGHTALYWYRQSLGQGPEFLIYFQGTGAADDSGLPNDRFFAVRPEGSVSTLKIQRTERGDSAVYLCASSPRTGGYNEQFFGPGTRLTVL.

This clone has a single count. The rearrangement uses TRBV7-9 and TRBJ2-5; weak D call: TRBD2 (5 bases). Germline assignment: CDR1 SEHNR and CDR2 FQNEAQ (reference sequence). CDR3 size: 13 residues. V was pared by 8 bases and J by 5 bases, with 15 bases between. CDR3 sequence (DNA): TGTGCCAGCCACCGAGGGCAAGGGGAGACCCAGTACTTC. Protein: CASHRGQGETQYF.

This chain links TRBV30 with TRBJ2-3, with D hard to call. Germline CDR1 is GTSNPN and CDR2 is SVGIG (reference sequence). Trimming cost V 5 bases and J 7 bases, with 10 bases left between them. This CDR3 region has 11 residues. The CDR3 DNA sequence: TGTGCCTGGGGGATACAGTATACGCAGTATTTT. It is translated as CAWGIQYTQYF.

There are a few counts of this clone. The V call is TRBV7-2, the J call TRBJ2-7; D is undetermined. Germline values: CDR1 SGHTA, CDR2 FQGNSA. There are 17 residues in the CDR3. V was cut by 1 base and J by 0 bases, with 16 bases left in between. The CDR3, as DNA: TGTGCCAGCAGCTTAGTCGCAGGCACAAGTTCCTCCTACGAGCAGTACTTC. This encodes CASSLVAGTSSSYEQYF. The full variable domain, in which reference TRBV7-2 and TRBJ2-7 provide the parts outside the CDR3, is GAGVSQSPSNKVTEKGKDVELRCDPISGHTALYWYRQSLGQGLEFLIYFQGNSAPDKSGLPSDRFSAERTGGSVSTLTIQRTQQEDSAVYLCASSLVAGTSSSYEQYFGPGTRLTVT.

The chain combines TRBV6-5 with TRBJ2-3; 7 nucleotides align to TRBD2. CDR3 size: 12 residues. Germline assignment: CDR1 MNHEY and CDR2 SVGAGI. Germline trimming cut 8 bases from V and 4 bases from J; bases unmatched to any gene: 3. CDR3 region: CASGRVADTQYF. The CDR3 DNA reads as TGTGCCAGCGGGAGGGTGGCAGATACGCAGTATTTT.

This chain's CDR3 is CASSSFPGGRNTEAFF. In DNA, the CDR3 is TGTGCCAGCAGCTCCTTCCCGGGGGGCAGGAACACTGAAGCTTTCTTT. The chain employs TRBV7-9 and TRBJ1-1; possibly TRBD1 for D (6 bases). The V gene lost 4 bases and the J gene lost 1 base, with 16 bases spanning the gap. The CDR3 is made up of 16 amino acids. Germline CDR1 and CDR2: SEHNR and FQNEAQ (reference sequence).

The CDR3 DNA reads as TGTGCCAGTAGTATTAACAGGGGGAAAGAGACCCAGTACTTC. Residues: CASSINRGKETQYF. This chain joins TRBV19 and TRBJ2-5, with 8 bases matching TRBD1. Germline assignment: CDR1 LNHDA and CDR2 SQIVND (reference sequence). The CDR3 is 14 amino acids. V was clipped by 3 bases and J by 3 bases; unmatched bases: 3.

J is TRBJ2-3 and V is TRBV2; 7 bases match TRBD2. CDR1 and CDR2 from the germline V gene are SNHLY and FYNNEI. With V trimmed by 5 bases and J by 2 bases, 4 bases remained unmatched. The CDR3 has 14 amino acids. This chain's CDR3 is CASSRLAATDTQYF. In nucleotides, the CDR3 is TGTGCCAGCAGTAGGCTAGCGGCCACAGATACGCAGTATTTT.

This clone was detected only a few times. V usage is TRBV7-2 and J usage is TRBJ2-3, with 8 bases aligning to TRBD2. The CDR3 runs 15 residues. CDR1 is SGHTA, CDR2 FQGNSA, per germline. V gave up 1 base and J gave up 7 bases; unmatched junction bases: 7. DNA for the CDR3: TGTGCCAGCAGCTTAGGGTGGACTAGCTCGAATACGCAGTATTTT. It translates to CASSLGWTSSNTQYF.

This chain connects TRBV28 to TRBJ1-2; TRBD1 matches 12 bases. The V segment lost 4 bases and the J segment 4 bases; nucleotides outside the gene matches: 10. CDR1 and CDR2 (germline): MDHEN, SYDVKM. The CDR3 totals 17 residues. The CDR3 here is CASSSPGTGGDGYGYTF. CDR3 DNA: TGTGCCAGCAGTTCCCCCGGGACAGGGGGCGATGGCTATGGCTACACCTTC.

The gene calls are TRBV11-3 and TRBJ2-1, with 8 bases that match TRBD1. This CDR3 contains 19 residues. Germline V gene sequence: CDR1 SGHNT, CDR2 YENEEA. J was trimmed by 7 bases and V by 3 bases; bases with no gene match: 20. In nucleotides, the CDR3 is TGTGCCAGCAGCTTCTCCTATAACGGACAGGGCGAAAATGGGAATGAGCAGTTCTTC. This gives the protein CASSFSYNGQGENGNEQFF.

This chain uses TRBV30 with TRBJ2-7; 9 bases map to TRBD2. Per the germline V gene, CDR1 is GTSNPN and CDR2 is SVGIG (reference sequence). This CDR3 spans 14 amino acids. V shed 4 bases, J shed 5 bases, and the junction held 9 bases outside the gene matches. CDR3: CAWNRDAGGNEQYF. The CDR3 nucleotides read TGTGCCTGGAATCGGGACGCGGGAGGGAACGAGCAGTACTTC. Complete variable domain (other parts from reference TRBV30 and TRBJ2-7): SQTIHQWPATLVQPVGSPLSLECTVEGTSNPNLYWYRQAAGRGLQLLFYSVGIGQISSEVPQNLSASRPQDRQFILSSKKLLLSDSGFYLCAWNRDAGGNEQYFGPGTRLTVT.

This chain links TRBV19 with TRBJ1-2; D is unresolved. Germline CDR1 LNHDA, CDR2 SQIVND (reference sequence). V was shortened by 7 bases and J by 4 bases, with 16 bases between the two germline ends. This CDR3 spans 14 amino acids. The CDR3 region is CASKILAASYGYTF. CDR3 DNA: TGTGCCAGTAAAATATTGGCGGCATCCTATGGCTACACCTTC.

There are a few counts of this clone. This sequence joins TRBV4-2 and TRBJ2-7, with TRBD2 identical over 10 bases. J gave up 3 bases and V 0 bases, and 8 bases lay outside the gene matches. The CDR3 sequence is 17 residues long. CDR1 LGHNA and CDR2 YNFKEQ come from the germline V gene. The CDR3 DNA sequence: TGTGCCAGCAGCCAAGACCCCGCGGTAGCGGGAGGCTACGAGCAGTACTTC. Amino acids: CASSQDPAVAGGYEQYF.

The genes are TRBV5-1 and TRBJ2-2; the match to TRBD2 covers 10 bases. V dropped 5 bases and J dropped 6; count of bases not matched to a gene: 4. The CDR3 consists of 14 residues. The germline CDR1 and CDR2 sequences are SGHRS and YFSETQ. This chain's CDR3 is CASRSGLASGELFF. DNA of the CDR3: TGCGCCAGCAGATCGGGACTAGCGTCCGGGGAGCTGTTTTTT. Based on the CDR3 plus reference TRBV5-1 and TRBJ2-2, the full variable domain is KAGVTQTPRYLIKTRGQQVTLSCSPISGHRSVSWYQQTPGQGLQFLFEYFSETQRNKGNFPGRFSGRQFSNSRSEMNVSTLELGDSALYLCASRSGLASGELFFGEGSRLTVL.

CDR3 region: CSVEGLLAVYYNEQFF. DNA for the CDR3: TGCAGCGTTGAGGGTCTACTAGCGGTTTACTACAATGAGCAGTTCTTC. The J gene is TRBJ2-1, the V gene TRBV29-1, with 8 bases identical to TRBD2. The germline V gene encodes CDR1 SQVTM and CDR2 ANQGSEA. The CDR3 contains 16 residues. V dropped 3 bases and J dropped 3; count of bases not matched to a gene: 10.

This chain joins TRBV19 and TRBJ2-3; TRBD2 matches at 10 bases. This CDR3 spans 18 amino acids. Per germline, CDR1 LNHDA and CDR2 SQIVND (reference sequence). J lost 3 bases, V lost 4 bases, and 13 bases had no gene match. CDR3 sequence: CASSTIRNLAGVTDTQYF. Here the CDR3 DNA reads TGTGCCAGTAGTACTATCCGCAACCTAGCGGGAGTAACAGATACGCAGTATTTT.

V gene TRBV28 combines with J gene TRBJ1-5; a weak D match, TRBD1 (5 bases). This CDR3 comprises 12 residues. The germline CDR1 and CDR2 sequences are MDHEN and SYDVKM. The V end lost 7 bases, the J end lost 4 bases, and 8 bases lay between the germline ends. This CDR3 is CASNSGNQPQHF. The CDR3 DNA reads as TGTGCCAGCAACTCAGGGAATCAGCCCCAGCATTTT. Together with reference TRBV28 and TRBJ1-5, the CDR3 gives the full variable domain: DVKVTQSSRYLVKRTGEKVFLECVQDMDHENMFWYRQDPGLGLRLIYFSYDVKMKEKGDIPEGYSVSREKKERFSLILESASTNQTSMYLCASNSGNQPQHFGDGTRLSIL.

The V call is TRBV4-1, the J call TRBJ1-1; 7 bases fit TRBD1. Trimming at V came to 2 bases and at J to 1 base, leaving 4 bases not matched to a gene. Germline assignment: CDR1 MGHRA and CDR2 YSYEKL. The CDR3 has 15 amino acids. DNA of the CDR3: TGCGCCAGCAGCCAATTGACAGGGTCGAACACTGAAGCTTTCTTT. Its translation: CASSQLTGSNTEAFF.

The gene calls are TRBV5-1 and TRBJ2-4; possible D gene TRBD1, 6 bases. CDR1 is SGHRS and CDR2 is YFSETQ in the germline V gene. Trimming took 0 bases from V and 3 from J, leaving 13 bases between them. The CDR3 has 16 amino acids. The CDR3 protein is CASSLEGVVVKNIQYF. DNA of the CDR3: TGCGCCAGCAGCTTGGAGGGGGTAGTGGTCAAAAACATTCAGTACTTC.

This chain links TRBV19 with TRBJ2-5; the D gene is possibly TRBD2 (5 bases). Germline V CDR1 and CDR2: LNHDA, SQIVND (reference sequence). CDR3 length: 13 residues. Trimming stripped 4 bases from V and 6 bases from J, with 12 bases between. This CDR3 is CASSSREGQTQYF. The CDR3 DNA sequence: TGTGCCAGTAGTAGCCGCGAGGGTCAGACCCAGTACTTC.

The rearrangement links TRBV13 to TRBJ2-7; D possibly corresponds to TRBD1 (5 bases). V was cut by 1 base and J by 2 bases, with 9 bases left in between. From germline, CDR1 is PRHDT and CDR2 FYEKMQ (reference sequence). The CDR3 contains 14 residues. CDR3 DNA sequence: TGTGCCAGCAGCTTAGCGCAGGGCCCCTACGAGCAGTACTTC. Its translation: CASSLAQGPYEQYF.

The CDR3 DNA sequence: TGCGCCAGCAGCCAAGATATGAGGTTGGATAATGAGCAGTTCTTC. Its protein is CASSQDMRLDNEQFF. This chain uses TRBV4-3 with TRBJ2-1; D gene ambiguous. The CDR3 is 15 amino acids. Trimming removed 0 bases from V and 7 bases from J, with 13 bases in between. Germline loops: CDR1 LGHNA, CDR2 YSLEER.

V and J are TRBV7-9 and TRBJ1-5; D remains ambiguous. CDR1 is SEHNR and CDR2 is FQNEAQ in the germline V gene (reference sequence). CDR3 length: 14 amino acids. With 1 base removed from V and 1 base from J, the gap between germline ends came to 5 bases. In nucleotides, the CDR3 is TGTGCCAGCAGCTTAGGGCAGAGCAATCAGCCCCAGCATTTT. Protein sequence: CASSLGQSNQPQHF.

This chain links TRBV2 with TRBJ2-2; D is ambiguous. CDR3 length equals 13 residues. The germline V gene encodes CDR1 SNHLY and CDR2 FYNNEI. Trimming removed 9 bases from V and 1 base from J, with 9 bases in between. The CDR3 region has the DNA TGTGCCAGTGCAGGCAGGAACACCGGGGAGCTGTTTTTT. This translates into CASAGRNTGELFF.

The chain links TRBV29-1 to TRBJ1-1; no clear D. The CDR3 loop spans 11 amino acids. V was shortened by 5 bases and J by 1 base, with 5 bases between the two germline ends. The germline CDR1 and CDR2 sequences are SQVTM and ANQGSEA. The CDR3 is CSVSGNTEAFF. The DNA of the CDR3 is TGCAGCGTTTCGGGGAACACTGAAGCTTTCTTT.

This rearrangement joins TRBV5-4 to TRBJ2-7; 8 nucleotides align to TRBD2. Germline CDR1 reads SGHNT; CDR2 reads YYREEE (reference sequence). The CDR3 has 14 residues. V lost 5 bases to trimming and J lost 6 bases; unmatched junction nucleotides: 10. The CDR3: CASSRSRGGFEQYF. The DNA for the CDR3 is TGTGCCAGCAGTCGGAGTCGGGGGGGCTTCGAGCAGTACTTC. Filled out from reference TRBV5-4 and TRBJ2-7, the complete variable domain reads ETGVTQSPTHLIKTRGQQVTLRCSSQSGHNTVSWYQQALGQGPQFIFQYYREEENGRGNFPPRFSGLQFPNYSSELNVNALELDDSALYLCASSRSRGGFEQYFGPGTRLTVT.

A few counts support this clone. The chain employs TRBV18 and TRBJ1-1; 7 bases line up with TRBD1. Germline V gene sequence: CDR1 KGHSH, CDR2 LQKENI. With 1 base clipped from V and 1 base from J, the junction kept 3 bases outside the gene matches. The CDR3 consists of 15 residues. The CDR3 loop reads CASSPRGQSNTEAFF. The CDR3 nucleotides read TGTGCCAGCTCACCACGGGGACAGTCGAACACTGAAGCTTTCTTT.

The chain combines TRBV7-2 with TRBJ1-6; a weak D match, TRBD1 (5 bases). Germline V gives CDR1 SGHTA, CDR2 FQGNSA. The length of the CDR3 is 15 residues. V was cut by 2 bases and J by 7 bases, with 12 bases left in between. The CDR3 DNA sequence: TGTGCCAGCAGCTTATACGGGGGTGAAAATTCACCCCTCCACTTT. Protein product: CASSLYGGENSPLHF.

CDR3 amino acids: CASSYAGYNNEQFF. CDR3 sequence (DNA): TGTGCCAGCAGTTACGCGGGGTATAACAATGAGCAGTTCTTC. The chain has TRBV6-5 and TRBJ2-1; a weak D match, TRBD2 (6 bases). The V and J ends lost 2 bases and 5 bases respectively, with 10 bases between them. CDR1 and CDR2 (germline): MNHEY, SVGAGI. The CDR3 contains 14 residues.

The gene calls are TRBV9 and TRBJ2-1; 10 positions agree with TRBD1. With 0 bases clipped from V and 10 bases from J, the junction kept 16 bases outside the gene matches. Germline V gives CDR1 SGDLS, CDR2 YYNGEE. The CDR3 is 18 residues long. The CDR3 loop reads CASSVGDRGFIRRGEQFF. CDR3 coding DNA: TGTGCCAGCAGCGTAGGGGACAGGGGTTTTATCCGTAGGGGGGAGCAGTTCTTC.

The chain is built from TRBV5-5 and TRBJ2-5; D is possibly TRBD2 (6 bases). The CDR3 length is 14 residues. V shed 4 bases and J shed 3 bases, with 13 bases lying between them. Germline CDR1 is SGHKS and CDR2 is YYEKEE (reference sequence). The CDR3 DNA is TGTGCCAGCAGCACCCGGACGGGGGAAGAGACCCAGTACTTC. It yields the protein CASSTRTGEETQYF.